Below, 15 T cell receptor beta chains from the same sample are listed, as sequenced in a study of spatial heterogeneity in lung cancer. Time point noted: sample taken at primary tumor resection. Each CDR3 protein gets one entry after TCRdb re-called the 5' RACE reads with MiXCR. Here the sample spans fewer than 45,000 distinct CDR3 sequences, approximately 6.2% being singletons. This sample comprised PBMCs, obtained at surgery. The receptors derive from a female donor with early-stage non-small cell lung cancer.

In its sample, this clonotype was seen many times. The V gene is TRBV7-9, the J gene TRBJ2-7, with D tentatively TRBD1 or TRBD2 (6 bases each). The CDR3 runs 17 residues. V dropped 1 base and J dropped 4 bases, with 20 bases sitting between them. Germline CDR1 and CDR2: SEHNR and FQNEAQ (reference sequence). The CDR3 protein is CASSLEVSGASGYEQYF. The DNA for the CDR3 is TGTGCCAGCAGCTTAGAAGTTTCGGGGGCCTCCGGGTACGAGCAGTACTTC.

This clonotype was counted at least ten times. V and J are TRBV7-9 and TRBJ1-1; 8 bases are shared with TRBD1. The germline V gene has CDR1 SEHNR and CDR2 FQNEAQ (reference sequence). V gave up 5 bases and J gave up 10 bases; unmatched junction bases: 6. The CDR3 runs to 12 residues. The CDR3 bases are TGTGCCAGCAGCCCTGACAGGGGTAGAGCTTTCTTT. This codes for CASSPDRGRAFF.

This clonotype has at least ten counts. The V and J genes are TRBV29-1 and TRBJ2-7, with 7 bases matching TRBD1. The CDR3 contains 11 residues. The germline V gene encodes CDR1 SQVTM and CDR2 ANQGSEA. As DNA, the CDR3 is TGCAGTGGACAGGACCTCTACGAGCAGTACTTC. It translates to CSGQDLYEQYF.

A few counts support this clonotype. The chain combines TRBV15 with TRBJ1-1; 9 bases are a match to TRBD1. The trim removed 7 bases at V and 3 bases at J, leaving 12 bases unmatched. The CDR3 length is 16 residues. The V gene's germline CDR1 is LNHNV and CDR2 YYDKDF (reference sequence). The CDR3 region has the DNA TGTGCCACCATGGACAGGGGCCGAACCTCGGACACTGAAGCTTTCTTT. Amino acids: CATMDRGRTSDTEAFF. Based on the CDR3 plus reference TRBV15 and TRBJ1-1, the full variable domain is DAMVIQNPRYQVTQFGKPVTLSCSQTLNHNVMYWYQQKSSQAPKLLFHYYDKDFNNEADTPDNFQSRRPNTSFCFLDIRSPGLGDTAMYLCATMDRGRTSDTEAFFGQGTRLTVV.

The chain uses TRBV28 and TRBJ2-3; a weak D match, TRBD1 (5 bases). There are 16 residues in the CDR3. Germline loops: CDR1 MDHEN, CDR2 SYDVKM. Trimming stripped 2 bases from V and 2 bases from J, with 14 bases between. The CDR3 is CASSLIGAENTDTQYF. CDR3 nucleotide sequence: TGTGCCAGCAGTTTAATTGGGGCAGAGAACACAGATACGCAGTATTTT. Drawing the rest from reference TRBV28 and TRBJ2-3, the complete variable domain is DVKVTQSSRYLVKRTGEKVFLECVQDMDHENMFWYRQDPGLGLRLIYFSYDVKMKEKGDIPEGYSVSREKKERFSLILESASTNQTSMYLCASSLIGAENTDTQYFGPGTRLTVL.

The sample holds a few counts of this clonotype. The chain employs TRBV25-1 and TRBJ2-2; D is ambiguous. The CDR3 is 14 amino acids. The germline V gene has CDR1 MGHDK and CDR2 SYGVNS. Trimming stripped 1 base from V and 2 bases from J, with 5 bases between. For the CDR3, the DNA is TGTGCCAGCAGTGAATCAGCTAACACCGGGGAGCTGTTTTTT. Translating it yields CASSESANTGELFF.

In its sample, this clonotype was seen a few times. This chain uses TRBV4-1 with TRBJ2-3; TRBD2 agrees at 9 bases. The V and J ends lost 1 base and 0 bases, in that order; junction bases with no gene match: 5. CDR1 is MGHRA, CDR2 YSYEKL, per germline. The CDR3 has 17 residues. CDR3 sequence: CASSQGLAVRSTDTQYF. CDR3 in DNA: TGCGCCAGCAGCCAAGGACTAGCGGTTAGGAGCACAGATACGCAGTATTTT.

This clonotype was seen repeatedly, ten times or more. V and J are TRBV6-2 or TRBV6-3 and TRBJ2-3; 7 bases agree with TRBD2. CDR1 is MNHEY and CDR2 is SVGEGT in the germline V gene. V dropped 7 bases and J dropped 0; count of bases not matched to a gene: 4. The CDR3 extends over 14 amino acids. In DNA form, the CDR3 reads TGTGCCAGCAATTGGGGGGGAAGCACAGATACGCAGTATTTT. Translating gives CASNWGGSTDTQYF.

The chain joins TRBV9 to TRBJ1-1, with 7 bases identical to TRBD1. Germline CDR1 is SGDLS and CDR2 is YYNGEE. The ends lost 2 bases at V and 5 bases at J; junction bases unmatched: 6. The CDR3 covers 14 residues. DNA of the CDR3: TGTGCCAGCAGCGTGCAGGGGGAGTGGACTGAAGCTTTCTTT. Its translation: CASSVQGEWTEAFF.

In this sample, this clonotype turned up many times. This chain connects TRBV20-1 to TRBJ2-3; maybe TRBD2 (5 bases). Germline CDR1 is DFQATT and CDR2 is SNEGSKA (reference sequence). The CDR3 has 12 amino acids. Trimming left V 6 bases short and J 6 bases short, with 13 bases between. The CDR3: CSAPLGADTQYF. The CDR3 region has the DNA TGCAGTGCCCCACTAGGAGCGGATACGCAGTATTTT.

The chain couples TRBV5-4 to TRBJ2-5; 7 bases align to TRBD1. V lost 7 bases to trimming and J lost 2 bases; unmatched junction nucleotides: 11. From germline, CDR1 is SGHNT and CDR2 YYREEE (reference sequence). The CDR3 has 15 residues. The DNA for the CDR3 is TGTGCCAGCGCTCCGCGTCCGGGACAGCAAGAGACCCAGTACTTC. This translates into CASAPRPGQQETQYF.

The chain is built from TRBV5-1 and TRBJ2-1, with TRBD1 identical over 7 bases. This CDR3 region has 17 residues. The germline V gene has CDR1 SGHRS and CDR2 YFSETQ. The V gene end was trimmed by 2 bases and the J gene end by 4 bases; junction bases not matched to a gene: 12. The CDR3 DNA is TGCGCCAGCAGCTTAGCTTTTGCCGGGACAGCTTACAATGAGCAGTTCTTC. It is translated as CASSLAFAGTAYNEQFF.

This clonotype was detected only a few times. The CDR3 spells CASSIRGIGPKAQYF. The CDR3 region has the DNA TGTGCCAGCAGCATCCGGGGGATTGGGCCCAAAGCGCAGTATTTT. The genes are TRBV13 and TRBJ2-3, with a possible D match to TRBD2 (6 bases). The CDR3 totals 15 residues. From germline, CDR1 is PRHDT and CDR2 FYEKMQ (reference sequence). The V and J ends lost 5 bases and 10 bases respectively, with 22 bases between them.

This clonotype was detected many times. The V and J genes are TRBV28 and TRBJ2-3; 7 bases line up with TRBD2. The CDR3 runs to 15 residues. V shed 4 bases, J shed 3 bases, and the junction held 7 bases outside the gene matches. Per germline, CDR1 MDHEN and CDR2 SYDVKM. CDR3 residues: CASSYNAGETDTQYF. In nucleotides, the CDR3 is TGTGCCAGCAGTTATAATGCGGGGGAGACAGATACGCAGTATTTT.

Only a few counts were recorded for this clonotype. The chain links TRBV6-2 or TRBV6-3 to TRBJ1-5; D is possibly TRBD1 (5 bases). With 2 bases removed from V and 1 base from J, the gap between germline ends came to 12 bases. This CDR3 is built from 16 residues. Germline assignment: CDR1 MNHEY and CDR2 SVGEGT. The CDR3 nucleotides read TGTGCCAGCAGTTACCGGGGCAGGGTGAGCAATCAGCCCCAGCATTTT. It translates to CASSYRGRVSNQPQHF.